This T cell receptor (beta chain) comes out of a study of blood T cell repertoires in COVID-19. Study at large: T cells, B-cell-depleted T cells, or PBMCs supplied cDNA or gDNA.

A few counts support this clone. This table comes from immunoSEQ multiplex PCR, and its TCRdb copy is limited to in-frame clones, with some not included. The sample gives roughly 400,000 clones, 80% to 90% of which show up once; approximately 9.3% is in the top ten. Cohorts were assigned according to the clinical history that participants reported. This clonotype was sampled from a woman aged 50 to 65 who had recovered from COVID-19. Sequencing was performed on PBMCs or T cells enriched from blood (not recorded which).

CDR3 sequence (DNA): TGTGCCTGGAGTCCGACAGCAAGCTTGATCACCGGGGAGCTGTTTTTT. It yields the protein CAWSPTASLITGELFF. The chain joins TRBV30 to TRBJ2-2, with TRBD1 as a possible D gene (5 bases). Trimming took 2 bases from V and 4 from J, leaving 17 bases between them. Germline CDR1 and CDR2: GTSNPN and SVGIG (reference sequence). The CDR3 loop spans 16 amino acids.